This TCR beta chain was captured in a study of T cells in women clearing cervical HPV infection. Regarding this clone: The read terminates 3 residues before the CDR3 end, so the remaining end is supplied by the germline J gene.

CDR3 length: 13 residues. V was pared by 0 bases and J by 3 bases, with 7 bases between. Looked up from germline, CDR1 is SGHNT and CDR2 is YYREEE (reference sequence). Only in-frame clones appear in the TCRdb table, and some are missing; sequencing was by immunoSEQ multiplex PCR. This sample's table reports 22,000 or so clones. The specimen was blood buffy coat. J is TRBJ2-7 and V is TRBV5-4; D remains unclear. The origin of this receptor is a woman between 18 and 70 years old with a cervical HPV16 infection that either progressed to CIN3+ or cleared (not recorded which). The DNA read from the CDR3 is TGTGCCAGCAGCTTGGACAGCCTCTACGAG. This gives the protein CASSLDSLYE. The full CDR3 is CASSLDSLYEQYF.